These 27 T cell receptor beta chains share one sample of origin, sequenced in a study of Ad26.COV2.S vaccination and SARS-CoV-2 variants. The sample's treatment: approximately 18 received Ad26.COV2.S at low or high dose, single or two shots; roughly 5 received placebo; per-sample allocation not given. Sampling was performed 63 days after the first vaccine or placebo injection. TCRdb's table, derived via immunoSEQ multiplex PCR, lists solely in-frame clones and lacks some. The sample consists of about 350,000 clones, about 88% of them appearing once. Source: peripheral blood, taken in a trial of Ad26.COV2.S vaccine versus placebo. Receptors were obtained from a person between 18 and 59 years old who received the Ad26.COV2.S COVID-19 vaccine or a placebo.

This clone was recorded a few times. The chain uses TRBV5-1 and TRBJ2-1; tentatively, D is TRBD2 (5 bases). The V end was cut by 1 base, the J end by 8 bases, with 7 bases between. Germline loops: CDR1 SGHRS, CDR2 YFSETQ. The CDR3 length is 12 residues. In DNA form, the CDR3 reads TGCGCCAGCAGCTTGATCGGGGATGAGCAGTTCTTC. Translating gives CASSLIGDEQFF. Full variable domain (remainder filled in from reference TRBV5-1 and TRBJ2-1): KAGVTQTPRYLIKTRGQQVTLSCSPISGHRSVSWYQQTPGQGLQFLFEYFSETQRNKGNFPGRFSGRQFSNSRSEMNVSTLELGDSALYLCASSLIGDEQFFGPGTRLTVL.

The chain carries TRBV5-1 and TRBJ1-1, with a weak D call TRBD1 (6 bases). V was shortened by 3 bases and J by 1 base, with 13 bases between the two germline ends. Germline loops: CDR1 SGHRS, CDR2 YFSETQ. The length of the CDR3 is 15 residues. CDR3 in DNA: TGCGCCAGCAGCTCAGCAGGGACAAGGAACACTGAAGCTTTCTTT. The encoded protein is CASSSAGTRNTEAFF.

The chain uses TRBV21-1 and TRBJ2-7; the table's D call, TRBD2, was not checked against the DNA. TRBV21-1 is shown as a pseudogene. CDR3 length: 16 amino acids. Written as DNA, the CDR3 is TGTGCCAGCAGCAAGGACGGCTCACTAGTCAACTACGAGCAGTACTTC. Its translation is CASSKDGSLVNYEQYF.

The chain uses TRBV5-1 and TRBJ2-2, with D unclear. Trimming pared 4 bases from V and 3 bases from J, leaving 16 bases between. The CDR3 has 16 residues. The V gene's germline CDR1 is SGHRS and CDR2 YFSETQ. CDR3 amino acids: CASSVDRQVHTGELFF. The CDR3 DNA sequence: TGCGCCAGCAGCGTGGACCGTCAGGTTCACACCGGGGAGCTGTTTTTT.

The V call is TRBV6-6, the J call TRBJ2-1, with D hard to call. The V and J ends lost 3 bases and 4 bases respectively, with 10 bases between them. Germline CDR1 MNHNY, CDR2 SVGAGI (reference sequence). The CDR3 loop spans 14 amino acids. The CDR3 region has the DNA TGTGCCAGCAGTTATCGTCTGGTGTACAATGAGCAGTTCTTC. Protein: CASSYRLVYNEQFF.

The rearrangement joins TRBV2 to TRBJ2-1, with TRBD1 identical over 9 bases. Germline V gives CDR1 SNHLY, CDR2 FYNNEI. The CDR3 is 14 residues long. J was trimmed by 12 bases and V by 3 bases; bases with no gene match: 9. CDR3 in DNA: TGTGCCAGCAGTGAGGACATTCCGGGACAGGGGCAGTTCTTC. Translated, it gives CASSEDIPGQGQFF.

The J gene is TRBJ2-3, the V gene TRBV15, with 8 bases lining up with TRBD1. This CDR3 is built from 15 residues. V shed 3 bases, J shed 1 base, and the junction held 3 bases outside the gene matches. The germline V gene encodes CDR1 LNHNV and CDR2 YYDKDF (reference sequence). The CDR3 sequence: CATSSPGQGTDTQYF. In DNA, the CDR3 is TGTGCCACCAGCAGTCCGGGACAGGGCACAGATACGCAGTATTTT.

This clone was recorded once. The gene calls are TRBV9 and TRBJ2-1; 8 bases agree with TRBD1. Germline V gene lookup returns CDR1 SGDLS and CDR2 YYNGEE. J gave up 4 bases and V 3 bases, and 6 bases lay outside the gene matches. The CDR3 is 15 amino acids. Written as DNA, the CDR3 is TGTGCCAGCAGCGACCGACAGGGGAGGTACAATGAGCAGTTCTTC. Translating it yields CASSDRQGRYNEQFF.

The CDR3 region is CASSVGLIGGNTIYF. The CDR3 bases are TGTGCCAGCAGCGTCGGGCTGATTGGTGGAAACACCATATATTTT. The J gene is TRBJ1-3, the V gene TRBV9; no clear D gene. The ends were cut back, 2 bases at V and 3 bases at J, with 12 bases in the middle. The CDR3 extends over 15 amino acids. CDR1 is SGDLS and CDR2 is YYNGEE in the germline V gene.

This chain uses TRBV29-1 with TRBJ2-3; possibly TRBD1 or TRBD2 for D (6 bases each). CDR1 and CDR2 (germline): SQVTM, ANQGSEA. Trimming cost V 7 bases and J 2 bases, with 16 bases left between them. The CDR3 is made up of 14 amino acids. CDR3 sequence (DNA): TGCAGCGCCGAGGGGGGCCTTCACACAGATACGCAGTATTTT. This encodes CSAEGGLHTDTQYF.

The rearrangement links TRBV29-1 to TRBJ2-3; D tentatively fits TRBD1 or TRBD2 (5 bases each). The germline gives CDR1 SQVTM, CDR2 ANQGSEA. This CDR3 region has 18 residues. V lost 4 bases, J lost 0 bases, and 23 bases lay in between. In nucleotides, the CDR3 is TGCAGCGTTGTTATGTCACGTGGGGGTACGTCTAGCACAGATACGCAGTATTTT. Protein: CSVVMSRGGTSSTDTQYF.

A remark on this clone: A junction end diverges from the germline sequence, so it may reflect a read error. The V call is TRBV2, the J call TRBJ2-1; D gene uncertain. Germline loops: CDR1 SNHLY, CDR2 FYNNEI. The CDR3 spans 11 residues. The DNA for the CDR3 is TGTGCCAGCAGTAGACTGAATGTGCAGTTCTTC. Amino acid sequence: CASSRLNVQFF.

V usage is TRBV1 and J usage is TRBJ1-1. TRBV1 is an annotated pseudogene. CDR3 length equals 15 residues. The CDR3 here is CTSSQDRTTNTEAFF. In nucleotides, the CDR3 is TGCACCAGCAGCCAAGACAGGACCACGAACACTGAAGCTTTCTTT.

The chain is built from TRBV5-1 and TRBJ2-5; the D gene is possibly TRBD2 (7 bases). The V end was cut by 5 bases, the J end by 5 bases, with 19 bases between. The CDR3 loop spans 15 amino acids. CDR1 SGHRS and CDR2 YFSETQ come from the germline V gene. The DNA of the CDR3 is TGCGCCAGCAGTTTACCGCGGGGGCCTAGGGAGACCCAGTACTTC. This sequence encodes CASSLPRGPRETQYF.

This CDR3 is CASSSPGTGDYEQYF. CDR3 DNA: TGTGCCAGCAGTTCCCCGGGAACTGGCGACTACGAGCAGTACTTC. The V gene is TRBV28, the J gene TRBJ2-7; possible D gene TRBD2, 5 bases. Germline values: CDR1 MDHEN, CDR2 SYDVKM. The length of the CDR3 is 15 residues. The V and J ends lost 4 bases and 3 bases respectively, with 16 bases between them.

This rearrangement joins TRBV7-2 to TRBJ2-5; D is unclear. Trimming stripped 1 base from V and 1 base from J, with 7 bases between. This CDR3 is built from 14 residues. Germline values: CDR1 SGHTA, CDR2 FQGNSA. CDR3 sequence reads: CASSLDDPQETQYF. In DNA, the CDR3 is TGTGCCAGCAGCTTAGATGACCCCCAAGAGACCCAGTACTTC.

The chain uses TRBV5-1 and TRBJ1-1; D is perhaps TRBD1 (6 bases). The V gene lost 4 bases and the J gene lost 0 bases, with 13 bases spanning the gap. The CDR3 is made up of 15 amino acids. CDR1 and CDR2 from the germline V gene are SGHRS and YFSETQ. CDR3 DNA: TGCGCCAGCAGCCTCCTAGGACAGATGAACACTGAAGCTTTCTTT. Protein sequence: CASSLLGQMNTEAFF.

V gene TRBV7-2 combines with J gene TRBJ2-5; D not resolved. This CDR3 region has 13 residues. V was shortened by 1 base and J by 5 bases, with 8 bases between the two germline ends. Germline V CDR1 and CDR2: SGHTA, FQGNSA. CDR3 sequence: CASSLDNFETQYF. The CDR3 DNA follows: TGTGCCAGCAGCTTAGACAATTTCGAGACCCAGTACTTC.

Only one count was recorded for this clone. The chain carries TRBV30 and TRBJ1-5; 7 bases fit TRBD1. Looked up from germline, CDR1 is GTSNPN and CDR2 is SVGIG (reference sequence). The V and J ends lost 2 bases and 7 bases, in that order; junction bases with no gene match: 11. This CDR3 is built from 15 residues. CDR3 residues: CAWSLHVTGDQPQHF. The CDR3 DNA sequence: TGTGCCTGGAGTCTACACGTAACAGGGGACCAGCCCCAGCATTTT.

The rearrangement joins TRBV11-2 to TRBJ2-5, with 11 positions matching TRBD1. In germline, CDR1 is SGHAT, CDR2 FQNNGV. The CDR3 sequence is 14 residues long. J lost 5 bases, V lost 3 bases, and 2 bases had no gene match. As DNA, the CDR3 is TGTGCCAGCAGCTTTGGACAGGGGGCTGAGACCCAGTACTTC. Translating it yields CASSFGQGAETQYF.

This clone has just one count. The V gene is TRBV5-1, the J gene TRBJ2-5, with D possibly being TRBD1 or TRBD2 (5 bases each). The CDR3 is 13 amino acids. In germline, CDR1 is SGHRS, CDR2 YFSETQ. Trimming shortened V by 4 bases and J by 5 bases, and 12 bases separated the two germline ends. CDR3 sequence reads: CASSPIGEETQYF. The CDR3 DNA follows: TGCGCCAGCAGCCCAATAGGGGAGGAGACCCAGTACTTC.

The chain employs TRBV7-9 and TRBJ1-1, with TRBD1 identical over 10 bases. The junction had 6 bases not matched to a gene; V was cut back by 5 bases and J by 0 bases. The length of the CDR3 is 16 residues. The germline V gene encodes CDR1 SEHNR and CDR2 FQNEAQ (reference sequence). CDR3 sequence: CASSDLGQGLNTEAFF. The CDR3 nucleotides are TGTGCCAGCAGCGACCTGGGACAGGGGCTGAACACTGAAGCTTTCTTT.

The V gene is TRBV6-5, the J gene TRBJ1-5; 9 positions agree with TRBD1. The ends lost 6 bases at V and 3 bases at J; junction bases unmatched: 6. Germline lookup yields CDR1 MNHEY and CDR2 SVGAGI. The CDR3 is 15 amino acids. CDR3 bases: TGTGCCAGCAGAGGGGGGACAGGGAACAATCAGCCCCAGCATTTT. Translating it yields CASRGGTGNNQPQHF.

This clone was detected only once. V gene TRBV4-1 combines with J gene TRBJ1-6, with D perhaps TRBD1 (5 bases). CDR1 MGHRA and CDR2 YSYEKL come from the germline V gene. The CDR3 spans 17 residues. Trimming pared 3 bases from V and 7 bases from J, leaving 19 bases between. CDR3 region: CASSHARPVRVNSPLHF. The CDR3 DNA is TGCGCCAGCAGCCACGCCAGACCCGTCAGGGTGAATTCACCCCTCCACTTT.

The chain joins TRBV6-5 to TRBJ2-2; 9 nucleotides align to TRBD2. The J segment lost 3 bases and the V segment lost 7 bases, leaving 3 bases of the junction unmatched. The CDR3 is made up of 14 amino acids. Germline V gives CDR1 MNHEY, CDR2 SVGAGI. The CDR3 region is CASKRGADTGELFF. As DNA, the CDR3 is TGTGCCAGCAAGCGGGGGGCAGACACCGGGGAGCTGTTTTTT.

This chain connects TRBV29-1 to TRBJ1-4; no clear D gene. V lost 4 bases, J lost 7 bases, and 19 bases lay in between. The CDR3 runs 15 residues. The germline CDR1 and CDR2 sequences are SQVTM and ANQGSEA. CDR3 residues: CSVARGEPRSEKLFF. Here the CDR3 DNA reads TGCAGCGTTGCTAGAGGTGAACCCAGGAGTGAAAAACTGTTTTTT.

The chain has TRBV6-5 and TRBJ2-7; 9 bases line up with TRBD2. This CDR3 is built from 15 residues. V lost 4 bases and J lost 3; bases outside the gene matches: 7. Germline V gives CDR1 MNHEY, CDR2 SVGAGI. In DNA, the CDR3 is TGTGCCAGCAGTTCCCTGCGGGGGGGCTTCTACGAGCAGTACTTC. Translation gives CASSSLRGGFYEQYF.